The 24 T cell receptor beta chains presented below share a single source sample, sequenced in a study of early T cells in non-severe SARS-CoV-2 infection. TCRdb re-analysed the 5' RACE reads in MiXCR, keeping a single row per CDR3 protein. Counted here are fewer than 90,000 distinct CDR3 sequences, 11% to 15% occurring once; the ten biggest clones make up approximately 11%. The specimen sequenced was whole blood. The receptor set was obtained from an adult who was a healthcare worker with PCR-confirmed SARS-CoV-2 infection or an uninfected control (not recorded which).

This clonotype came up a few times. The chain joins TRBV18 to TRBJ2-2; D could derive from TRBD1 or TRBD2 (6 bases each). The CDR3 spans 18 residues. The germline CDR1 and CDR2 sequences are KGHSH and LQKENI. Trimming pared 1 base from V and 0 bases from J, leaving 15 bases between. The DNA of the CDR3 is TGTGCCAGCTCACCACTCGTTCCGGGGGCAACGAACACCGGGGAGCTGTTTTTT. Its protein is CASSPLVPGATNTGELFF.

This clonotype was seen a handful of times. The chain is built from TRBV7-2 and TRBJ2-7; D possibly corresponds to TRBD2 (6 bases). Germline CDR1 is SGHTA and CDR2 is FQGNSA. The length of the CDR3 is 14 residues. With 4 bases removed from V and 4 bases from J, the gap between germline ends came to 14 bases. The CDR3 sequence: CASSSTELAYEQYF. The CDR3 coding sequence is TGTGCCAGCAGCTCCACCGAACTAGCTTACGAGCAGTACTTC.

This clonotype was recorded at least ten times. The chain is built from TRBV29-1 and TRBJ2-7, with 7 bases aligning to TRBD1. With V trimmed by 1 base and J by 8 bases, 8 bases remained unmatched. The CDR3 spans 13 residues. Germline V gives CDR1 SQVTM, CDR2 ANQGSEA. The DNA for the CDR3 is TGCAGCGTTGAAGGGACAGGCTCTGATCAGCAGTACTTC. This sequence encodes CSVEGTGSDQQYF.

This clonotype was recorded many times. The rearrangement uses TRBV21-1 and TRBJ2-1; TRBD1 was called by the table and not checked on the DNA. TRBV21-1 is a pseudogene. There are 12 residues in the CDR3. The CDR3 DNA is TGTGCCAGCAGCAACCAGGGTTGTGAGCAGTTCTTC. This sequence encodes CASSNQGCEQFF.

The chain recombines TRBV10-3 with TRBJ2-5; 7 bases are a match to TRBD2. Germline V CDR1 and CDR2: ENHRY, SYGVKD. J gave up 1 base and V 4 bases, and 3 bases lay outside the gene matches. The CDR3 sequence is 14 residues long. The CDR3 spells CAISGGGTQETQYF. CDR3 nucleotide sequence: TGTGCCATCAGTGGCGGGGGTACCCAAGAGACCCAGTACTTC.

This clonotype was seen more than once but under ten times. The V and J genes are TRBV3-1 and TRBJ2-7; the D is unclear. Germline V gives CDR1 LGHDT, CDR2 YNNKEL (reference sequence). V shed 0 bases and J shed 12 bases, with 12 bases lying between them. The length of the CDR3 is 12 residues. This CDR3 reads CASSQDYDAVYF. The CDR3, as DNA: TGTGCCAGCAGCCAAGACTACGACGCCGTGTACTTC.

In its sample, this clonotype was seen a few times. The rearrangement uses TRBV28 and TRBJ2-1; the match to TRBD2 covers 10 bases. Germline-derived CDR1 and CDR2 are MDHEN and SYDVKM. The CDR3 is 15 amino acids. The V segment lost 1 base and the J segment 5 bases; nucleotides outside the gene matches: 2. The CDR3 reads CASSLLAGGHNEQFF. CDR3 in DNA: TGTGCCAGCAGTTTATTAGCGGGGGGACACAATGAGCAGTTCTTC.

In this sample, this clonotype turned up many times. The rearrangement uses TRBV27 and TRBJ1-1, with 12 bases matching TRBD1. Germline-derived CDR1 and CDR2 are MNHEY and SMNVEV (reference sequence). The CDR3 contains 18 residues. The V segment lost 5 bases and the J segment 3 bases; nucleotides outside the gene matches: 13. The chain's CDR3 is CASSPYGGQGAMDTEAFF. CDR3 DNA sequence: TGTGCCAGCAGTCCGTATGGGGGACAGGGGGCGATGGACACTGAAGCTTTCTTT.

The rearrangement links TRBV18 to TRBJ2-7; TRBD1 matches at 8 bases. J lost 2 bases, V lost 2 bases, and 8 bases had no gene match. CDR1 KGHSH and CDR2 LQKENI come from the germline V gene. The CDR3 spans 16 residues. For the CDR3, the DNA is TGTGCCAGCTCACCAACTCCGGGACAGGCCCCCTACGAGCAGTACTTC. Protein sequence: CASSPTPGQAPYEQYF.

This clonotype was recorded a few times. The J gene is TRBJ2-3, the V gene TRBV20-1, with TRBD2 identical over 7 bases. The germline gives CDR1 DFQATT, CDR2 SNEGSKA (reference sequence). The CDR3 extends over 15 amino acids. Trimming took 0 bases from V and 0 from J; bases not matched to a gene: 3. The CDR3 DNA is TGCAGTGCTAGAGATGATAGCGGGAGCACAGATACGCAGTATTTT. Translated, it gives CSARDDSGSTDTQYF.

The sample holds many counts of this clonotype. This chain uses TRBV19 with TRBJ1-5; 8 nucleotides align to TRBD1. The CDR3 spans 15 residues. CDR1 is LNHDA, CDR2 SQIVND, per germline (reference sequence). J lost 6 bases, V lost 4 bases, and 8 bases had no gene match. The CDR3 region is CASSSSGGAAQPQHF. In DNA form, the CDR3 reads TGTGCCAGTAGTAGTTCAGGGGGCGCAGCTCAGCCCCAGCATTTT.

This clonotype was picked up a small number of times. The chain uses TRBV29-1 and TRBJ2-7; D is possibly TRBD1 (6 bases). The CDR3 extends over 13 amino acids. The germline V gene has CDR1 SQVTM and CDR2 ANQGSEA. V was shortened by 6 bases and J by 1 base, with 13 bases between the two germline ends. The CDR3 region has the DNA TGCAGCGTAACGTCGACAGGATCCTACGAGCAGTACTTC. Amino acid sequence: CSVTSTGSYEQYF.

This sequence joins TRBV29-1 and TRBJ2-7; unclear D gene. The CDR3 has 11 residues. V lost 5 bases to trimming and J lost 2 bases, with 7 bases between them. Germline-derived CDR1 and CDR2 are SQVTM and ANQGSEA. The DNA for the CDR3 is TGCAGCGTTTATGAAACCTACGAGCAGTACTTC. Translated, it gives CSVYETYEQYF.

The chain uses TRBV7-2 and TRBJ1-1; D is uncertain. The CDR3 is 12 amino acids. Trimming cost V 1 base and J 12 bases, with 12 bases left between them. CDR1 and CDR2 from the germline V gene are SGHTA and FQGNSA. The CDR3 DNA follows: TGTGCCAGCAGCTTAGACAGAGCTAATACTTTCTTT. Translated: CASSLDRANTFF.

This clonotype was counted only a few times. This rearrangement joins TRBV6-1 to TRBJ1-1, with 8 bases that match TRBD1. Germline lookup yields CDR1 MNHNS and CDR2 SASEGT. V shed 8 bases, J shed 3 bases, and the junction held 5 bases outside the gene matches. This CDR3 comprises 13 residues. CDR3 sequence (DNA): TGTGCCAGCGCAGGGGGCTGGTACACTGAAGCTTTCTTT. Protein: CASAGGWYTEAFF.

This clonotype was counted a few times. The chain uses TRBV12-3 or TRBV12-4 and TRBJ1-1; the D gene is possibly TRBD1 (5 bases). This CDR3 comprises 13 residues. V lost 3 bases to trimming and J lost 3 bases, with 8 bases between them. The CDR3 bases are TGTGCCAGCAGTTTTATGGGGGACACTGAAGCTTTCTTT. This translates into CASSFMGDTEAFF.

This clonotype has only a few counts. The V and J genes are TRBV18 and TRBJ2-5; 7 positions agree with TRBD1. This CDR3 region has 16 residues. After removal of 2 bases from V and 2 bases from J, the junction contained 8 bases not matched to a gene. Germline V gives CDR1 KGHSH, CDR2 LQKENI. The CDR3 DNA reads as TGTGCCAGCTCACCAATAACGTCCAGGGGGCAAGAGACCCAGTACTTC. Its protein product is CASSPITSRGQETQYF. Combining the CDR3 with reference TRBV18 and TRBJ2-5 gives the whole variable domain NAGVMQNPRHLVRRRGQEARLRCSPMKGHSHVYWYRQLPEEGLKFMVYLQKENIIDESGMPKERFSAEFPKEGPSILRIQQVVRGDSAAYFCASSPITSRGQETQYFGPGTRLLVL.

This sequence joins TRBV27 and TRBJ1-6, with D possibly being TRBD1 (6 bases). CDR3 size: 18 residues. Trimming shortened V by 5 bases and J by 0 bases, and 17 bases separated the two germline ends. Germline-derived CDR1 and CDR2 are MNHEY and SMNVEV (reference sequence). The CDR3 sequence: CASSPRGQFSSYNSPLHF. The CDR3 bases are TGTGCCAGCAGTCCGCGCGGACAGTTTAGCTCCTATAATTCACCCCTCCACTTT.

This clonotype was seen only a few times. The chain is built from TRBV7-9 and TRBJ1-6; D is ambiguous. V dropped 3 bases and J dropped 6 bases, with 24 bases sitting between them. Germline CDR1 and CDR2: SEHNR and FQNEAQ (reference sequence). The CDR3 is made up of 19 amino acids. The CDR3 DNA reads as TGTGCCAGCAGCTTGAGAAGGATTAACGGCTCCCTAATTAATTCACCCCTCCACTTT. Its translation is CASSLRRINGSLINSPLHF.

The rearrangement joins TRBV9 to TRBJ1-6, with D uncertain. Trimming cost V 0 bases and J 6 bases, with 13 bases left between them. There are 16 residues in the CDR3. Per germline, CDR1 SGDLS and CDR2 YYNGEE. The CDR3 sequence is CASSVDIGNLNSPLHF. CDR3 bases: TGTGCCAGCAGCGTAGACATAGGGAACCTTAATTCACCCCTCCACTTT.

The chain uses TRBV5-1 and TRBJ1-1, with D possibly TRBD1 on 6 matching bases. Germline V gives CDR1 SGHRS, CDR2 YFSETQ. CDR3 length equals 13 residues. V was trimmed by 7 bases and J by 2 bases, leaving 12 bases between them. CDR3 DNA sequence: TGCGCCAGCGCCATAGGGGGAAACACTGAAGCTTTCTTT. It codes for CASAIGGNTEAFF.

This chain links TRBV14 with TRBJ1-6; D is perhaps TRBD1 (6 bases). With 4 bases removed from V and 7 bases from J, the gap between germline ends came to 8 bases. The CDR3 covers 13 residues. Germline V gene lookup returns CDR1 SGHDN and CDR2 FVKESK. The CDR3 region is CASSRTVNSPLHF. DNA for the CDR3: TGTGCCAGCAGCCGGACAGTAAATTCACCCCTCCACTTT.

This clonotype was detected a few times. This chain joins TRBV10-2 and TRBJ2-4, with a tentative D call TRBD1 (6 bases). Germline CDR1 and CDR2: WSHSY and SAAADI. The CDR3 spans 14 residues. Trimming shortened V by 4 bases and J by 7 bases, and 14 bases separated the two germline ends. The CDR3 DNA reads TGCGCCAGCAGTGGGGGGCATTTCGGGAACATTCAGTACTTC. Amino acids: CASSGGHFGNIQYF.

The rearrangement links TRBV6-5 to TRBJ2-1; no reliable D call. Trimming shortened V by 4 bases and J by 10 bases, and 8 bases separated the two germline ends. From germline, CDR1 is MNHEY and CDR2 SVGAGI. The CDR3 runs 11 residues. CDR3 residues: CASSSDSEQFF. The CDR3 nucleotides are TGTGCCAGCAGTTCCGACTCGGAGCAGTTCTTC.